A single sample is the source of the 30 T cell receptor beta chains below, sequenced in a study of T cell clonotyping in hematopoietic cell transplantation. Libraries were prepared by immunoSEQ multiplex PCR; TCRdb keeps only in-frame clonotypes and omits some of them. The sample shows roughly 30,000 clones, approximately 90% of them seen only once. The sequencing here drew on PBMCs, taken 100 days after allogeneic stem cell transplant. These TCRs come from a female patient aged 45 to 65 who had an allogeneic stem cell transplant from a related donor, so the T cells may come from the graft donor. Some clones in this sample may be carry-over from other donors' samples.

The V and J genes are TRBV9 and TRBJ1-1; D gene unclear. The V end lost 0 bases, the J end lost 5 bases, and 11 bases lay between the germline ends. Germline V gives CDR1 SGDLS, CDR2 YYNGEE. This CDR3 contains 14 residues. CDR3 DNA: TGTGCCAGCAGCGTAGAAGGAGCGGGGACTGAAGCTTTCTTT. This translates into CASSVEGAGTEAFF.

The chain is built from TRBV6-5 and TRBJ2-2; D gene unclear. Trimming took 8 bases from V and 4 from J, leaving 17 bases between them. The CDR3 consists of 15 residues. From germline, CDR1 is MNHEY and CDR2 SVGAGI. The CDR3 spells CASRLGRAVTGELFF. The CDR3 coding sequence is TGTGCCAGCCGCTTGGGTAGGGCGGTCACCGGGGAGCTGTTTTTT.

The sample holds one count of this clone. The gene calls are TRBV5-6 and TRBJ2-7; 7 bases are shared with TRBD1. The V segment lost 4 bases and the J segment 0 bases; nucleotides outside the gene matches: 7. This CDR3 has 15 residues. In germline, CDR1 is SGHDT, CDR2 YYEEEE. CDR3 in amino acids: CASSPNRGLSYEQYF. The CDR3 DNA sequence: TGTGCCAGCAGCCCCAACAGGGGCCTCTCCTACGAGCAGTACTTC.

The chain carries TRBV6-5 and TRBJ1-2; TRBD1 might be the D (6 bases). The CDR3 has 14 residues. Trimming removed 5 bases from V and 4 bases from J, with 14 bases in between. CDR1 is MNHEY and CDR2 is SVGAGI in the germline V gene. DNA of the CDR3: TGTGCCAGCAGTCTACCAGGGGTCCCCTATGGCTACACCTTC. The encoded protein is CASSLPGVPYGYTF.

This chain connects TRBV5-4 to TRBJ1-5, with 9 bases fitting TRBD1. The J segment lost 0 bases and the V segment lost 2 bases, leaving 6 bases of the junction unmatched. CDR3 length: 17 amino acids. Germline loops: CDR1 SGHNT, CDR2 YYREEE (reference sequence). The CDR3 loop is CASSFTGGRVSNQPQHF. The DNA for the CDR3 is TGTGCCAGCAGCTTTACAGGGGGCCGGGTTAGCAATCAGCCCCAGCATTTT.

The rearrangement links TRBV29-1 to TRBJ2-5; TRBD1 matches at 9 bases. CDR3 length equals 14 residues. Per the germline V gene, CDR1 is SQVTM and CDR2 is ANQGSEA. V dropped 2 bases and J dropped 4; count of bases not matched to a gene: 5. The CDR3 DNA is TGCAGCGTTGAAAGGACAGGGGTAGGAGAGACCCAGTACTTC. Its translation is CSVERTGVGETQYF.

J is TRBJ1-1 and V is TRBV10-3; the match to TRBD1 covers 8 bases. Germline CDR1 and CDR2: ENHRY and SYGVKD. There are 12 residues in the CDR3. V shed 6 bases and J 11 bases; nucleotides not matched to a gene: 8. The CDR3 coding sequence is TGTGCCATCAGACAGGGGGACCGGGGGGCTTTCTTT. Amino acids: CAIRQGDRGAFF.

The gene calls are TRBV19 and TRBJ1-5; D unresolved. The CDR3 has 15 amino acids. The germline CDR1 and CDR2 sequences are LNHDA and SQIVND (reference sequence). V lost 3 bases, J lost 0 bases, and 9 bases lay in between. CDR3: CASSMVSYSNQPQHF. CDR3 coding DNA: TGTGCCAGTAGTATGGTCAGCTATAGCAATCAGCCCCAGCATTTT.

This chain uses TRBV7-2 with TRBJ1-6; the D gene is possibly TRBD1 (5 bases). Trimming removed 5 bases at V and 7 bases at J, with 9 bases between. The CDR3 loop spans 13 amino acids. The V gene's germline CDR1 is SGHTA and CDR2 FQGNSA. The CDR3, as DNA: TGTGCCAGCAGCGCTAACAGGAATTCACCCCTCCACTTT. Amino acids: CASSANRNSPLHF.

The V call is TRBV6-5, the J call TRBJ2-3; perhaps D is TRBD1 or TRBD2 (6 bases each). The CDR3 covers 14 residues. V lost 5 bases to trimming and J lost 1 base, with 10 bases between them. In germline, CDR1 is MNHEY, CDR2 SVGAGI. CDR3: CASSRGVGTDTQYF. The CDR3 DNA follows: TGTGCCAGCAGTAGGGGGGTCGGCACAGATACGCAGTATTTT.

The CDR3 nucleotides read TGTGCCAGCAGTGAACAGGGCATCGACGGGGAGCTGTTTTTT. Its protein product is CASSEQGIDGELFF. This chain links TRBV6-4 with TRBJ2-2; D perhaps matches TRBD1 (6 bases). The germline CDR1 and CDR2 sequences are MRHNA and SNTAGT. V shed 3 bases and J shed 7 bases, with 12 bases lying between them. The CDR3 covers 14 residues.

The chain couples TRBV7-9 to TRBJ2-7; D may be TRBD1 or TRBD2 (6 bases each). Germline CDR1 reads SEHNR; CDR2 reads FQNEAQ (reference sequence). V was shortened by 0 bases and J by 9 bases, with 12 bases between the two germline ends. This CDR3 contains 13 residues. The CDR3 nucleotides are TGTGCCAGCAGCTTAGCGGGGGGCAACGGGCAGTACTTC. Translating it yields CASSLAGGNGQYF. The whole variable domain, filled in from reference TRBV7-9 and TRBJ2-7, reads DTGVSQNPRHKITKRGQNVTFRCDPISEHNRLYWYRQTLGQGPEFLTYFQNEAQLEKSRLLSDRFSAERPKGSFSTLEIQRTEQGDSAMYLCASSLAGGNGQYFGPGTRLTVT.

The CDR3 region is CASSEGSGTGELFF. Here the CDR3 DNA reads TGTGCCAGCAGTGAAGGTTCAGGGACCGGGGAGCTGTTTTTT. The rearrangement joins TRBV2 to TRBJ2-2, with D possibly TRBD1 on 5 matching bases. The CDR3 length is 14 residues. Trimming shortened V by 1 base and J by 5 bases, and 8 bases separated the two germline ends. Germline-derived CDR1 and CDR2 are SNHLY and FYNNEI.

The chain links TRBV6-6 to TRBJ2-7, with TRBD1 identical over 7 bases. The CDR3 consists of 14 residues. Germline lookup yields CDR1 MNHNY and CDR2 SVGAGI (reference sequence). V shed 4 bases and J 2 bases; nucleotides not matched to a gene: 5. CDR3 protein: CASSFGQAAYEQYF. CDR3 sequence (DNA): TGTGCCAGCAGTTTCGGACAGGCCGCCTACGAGCAGTACTTC.

This chain joins TRBV7-2 and TRBJ2-7, with 7 bases identical to TRBD2. This CDR3 is built from 15 residues. The V segment lost 4 bases and the J segment 0 bases; nucleotides outside the gene matches: 6. The germline V gene encodes CDR1 SGHTA and CDR2 FQGNSA. The CDR3 DNA sequence: TGTGCCAGCAGCTCCCCCCAGCGGGGCTCCTACGAGCAGTACTTC. Translating it yields CASSSPQRGSYEQYF.

This clone was found once. V and J are TRBV5-6 and TRBJ1-1, with TRBD1 matching 9 bases. The CDR3 sequence is 16 residues long. Germline V gene data show CDR1 as SGHDT and CDR2 as YYEEEE. The V gene end was trimmed by 4 bases and the J gene end by 0 bases; junction bases not matched to a gene: 7. This chain's CDR3 is CASSMDRGKMNTEAFF. The CDR3 DNA sequence: TGTGCCAGCAGCATGGACAGGGGCAAAATGAACACTGAAGCTTTCTTT.

The chain employs TRBV29-1 and TRBJ2-2; D not certain. Deletions cut 2 bases from V and 2 bases from J, with 0 bases between. The length of the CDR3 is 11 residues. The germline gives CDR1 SQVTM, CDR2 ANQGSEA. The CDR3 DNA follows: TGCAGCGTTGAAAACACCGGGGAGCTGTTTTTT. As protein: CSVENTGELFF.

The chain couples TRBV6-6 to TRBJ1-1; D not certain. V was trimmed by 4 bases and J by 2 bases, leaving 5 bases between them. The germline V gene encodes CDR1 MNHNY and CDR2 SVGAGI (reference sequence). The length of the CDR3 is 12 residues. The CDR3 here is CASSFVNTEAFF. The CDR3 nucleotides are TGTGCCAGCAGTTTTGTTAACACTGAAGCTTTCTTT.

The chain has TRBV5-4 and TRBJ2-7; D gene ambiguous. Trimming left V 2 bases short and J 0 bases short, with 9 bases between. The CDR3 is 14 residues long. Germline V gene data show CDR1 as SGHNT and CDR2 as YYREEE (reference sequence). The CDR3 sequence is CASSLTESSYEQYF. In DNA, the CDR3 is TGTGCCAGCAGCTTAACCGAAAGCTCCTACGAGCAGTACTTC.

The chain employs TRBV29-1 and TRBJ2-3; a possible D gene is TRBD2 (7 bases). There are 14 residues in the CDR3. The germline CDR1 and CDR2 sequences are SQVTM and ANQGSEA. V lost 8 bases to trimming and J lost 4 bases, with 19 bases between them. This chain's CDR3 is CSSEGGGGADTQYF. CDR3 sequence (DNA): TGCAGCTCCGAGGGGGGGGGTGGCGCAGATACGCAGTATTTT.

Here the CDR3 reads CASSTSTAGDTQYF. As DNA, the CDR3 is TGTGCCAGTAGTACCTCGACCGCGGGAGATACGCAGTATTTT. The chain employs TRBV19 and TRBJ2-3; weak D call: TRBD2 (5 bases). The germline gives CDR1 LNHDA, CDR2 SQIVND (reference sequence). There are 14 residues in the CDR3. V dropped 4 bases and J dropped 5 bases, with 13 bases sitting between them.

The genes are TRBV4-2 and TRBJ2-7; D call uncertain. This CDR3 comprises 14 residues. CDR1 is LGHNA and CDR2 is YNFKEQ in the germline V gene. The V gene lost 0 bases and the J gene lost 7 bases, with 13 bases spanning the gap. CDR3 loop: CASSQDRPSVEQYF. In nucleotides, the CDR3 is TGTGCCAGCAGCCAAGATCGCCCCTCGGTAGAGCAGTACTTC.

CDR3 DNA: TGCAGCCAAAGTTCCGGGACAGGGGGCGAAGCTTTCTTT. Its translation: CSQSSGTGGEAFF. This sequence joins TRBV29-1 and TRBJ1-1, with TRBD1 identical over 12 bases. V lost 8 bases and J lost 8; bases outside the gene matches: 9. The CDR3 runs 13 residues. Germline-derived CDR1 and CDR2 are SQVTM and ANQGSEA.

The chain joins TRBV6-1 to TRBJ2-1; D may be TRBD1 (6 bases). The CDR3 totals 14 residues. Germline values: CDR1 MNHNS, CDR2 SASEGT. V gave up 4 bases and J gave up 5 bases, with 12 bases separating them. This CDR3 is CASSGDRGNNEQFF. The CDR3 coding sequence is TGTGCCAGCAGTGGAGATAGGGGGAACAATGAGCAGTTCTTC.

The chain combines TRBV5-1 with TRBJ1-1; TRBD1 matches 8 bases. Looked up from germline, CDR1 is SGHRS and CDR2 is YFSETQ. J was trimmed by 5 bases and V by 7 bases; bases with no gene match: 7. This CDR3 has 13 residues. The CDR3 DNA reads as TGCGCCAGCGGATTCAGGGGGCGGACTGAAGCTTTCTTT. Encoded protein: CASGFRGRTEAFF.

The sample holds a few counts of this clone. V usage is TRBV5-6 and J usage is TRBJ1-3, with a possible D match to TRBD1 (5 bases). The V gene lost 4 bases and the J gene lost 1 base, with 12 bases spanning the gap. There are 15 residues in the CDR3. Germline V CDR1 and CDR2: SGHDT, YYEEEE. This CDR3 reads CASSRGPGSGNTIYF. In nucleotides, the CDR3 is TGTGCCAGCAGCCGGGGACCCGGGTCTGGAAACACCATATATTTT.

This chain connects TRBV11-3 to TRBJ2-2, with 14 bases fitting TRBD2. V was pared by 4 bases and J by 7 bases, with 8 bases of the junction left unmatched. The CDR3 totals 17 residues. Germline-derived CDR1 and CDR2 are SGHNT and YENEEA. In nucleotides, the CDR3 is TGTGCCAGCAGCTCCCGACTAGCGGGGGGGCATATCGGGGAGCTGTTTTTT. Encoded protein: CASSSRLAGGHIGELFF.

The J gene is TRBJ1-1, the V gene TRBV11-1; 9 bases agree with TRBD1. The CDR3 has 17 residues. CDR1 and CDR2 (germline): SGHAT, FQDESV (reference sequence). Trimming took 5 bases from V and 5 from J; bases not matched to a gene: 15. In nucleotides, the CDR3 is TGTGCCAGCAGCCGGCGGGACAGGGTCATCGAAGGGACTGAAGCTTTCTTT. Residues: CASSRRDRVIEGTEAFF.

This sequence joins TRBV11-2 and TRBJ2-7; 10 bases fit TRBD2. From germline, CDR1 is SGHAT and CDR2 FQNNGV. There are 16 residues in the CDR3. The V and J ends lost 1 base and 3 bases, in that order; junction bases with no gene match: 6. The CDR3 region has the DNA TGTGCCAGCAGCTTAGTCCGGCTAGCGGGGGTCTACGAGCAGTACTTC. Amino acids: CASSLVRLAGVYEQYF.

V gene TRBV9 combines with J gene TRBJ1-1, with D unclear. The V gene lost 4 bases and the J gene lost 3 bases, with 10 bases spanning the gap. The CDR3 runs 13 residues. CDR1 and CDR2 (germline): SGDLS, YYNGEE. The CDR3: CASSPIMDTEAFF. In nucleotides, the CDR3 is TGTGCCAGCAGCCCTATCATGGACACTGAAGCTTTCTTT.